This TCR beta chain was recorded in a study of blood T cell repertoires in COVID-19. Turning to the study itself: COVID-19 samples, acute and convalescent, were from the United States, Italy and Spain. Sources were T cells, B-cell-depleted T cells, or PBMCs; the material itself was cDNA or gDNA.

Germline V gene data show CDR1 as GTSNPN and CDR2 as SVGIG (reference sequence). The length of the CDR3 is 13 residues. V lost 4 bases, J lost 5 bases, and 15 bases lay in between. Original processing methods: Estimated nucleated cell counts came from reference gene primer amplification. Clones were sequenced by immunoSEQ multiplex PCR, and TCRdb holds only the in-frame ones, with some missing. V and J calls and clone size are given by that table; D and trimming were obtained from the DNA. This sample has under 95,000 clones, with 90% to 95% found just once. V gene TRBV30 combines with J gene TRBJ2-7, with a tentative D call TRBD2 (6 bases). What was sequenced was peripheral blood. This TCR was recovered from a man between 45 and 60 years old with COVID-19, enrolled during active disease. The CDR3 DNA sequence: TGTGCCTGGAACAGTAGGAGGGCCCACGAGCAGTACTTC. It encodes CAWNSRRAHEQYF.